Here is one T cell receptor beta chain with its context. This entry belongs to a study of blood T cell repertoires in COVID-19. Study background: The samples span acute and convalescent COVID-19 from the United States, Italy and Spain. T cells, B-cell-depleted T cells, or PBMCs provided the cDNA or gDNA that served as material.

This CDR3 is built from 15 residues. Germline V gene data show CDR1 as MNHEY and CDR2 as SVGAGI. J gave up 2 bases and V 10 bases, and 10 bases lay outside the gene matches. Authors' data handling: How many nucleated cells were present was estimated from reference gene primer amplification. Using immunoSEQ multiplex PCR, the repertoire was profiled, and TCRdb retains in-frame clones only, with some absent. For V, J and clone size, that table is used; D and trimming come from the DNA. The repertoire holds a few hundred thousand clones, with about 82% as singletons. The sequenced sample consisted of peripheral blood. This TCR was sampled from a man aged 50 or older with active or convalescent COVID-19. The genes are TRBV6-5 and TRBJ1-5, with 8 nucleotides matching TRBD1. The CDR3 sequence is CATSRDRFGNQPQHF. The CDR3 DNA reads TGTGCCACCTCTAGGGACAGGTTTGGCAATCAGCCCCAGCATTTT.